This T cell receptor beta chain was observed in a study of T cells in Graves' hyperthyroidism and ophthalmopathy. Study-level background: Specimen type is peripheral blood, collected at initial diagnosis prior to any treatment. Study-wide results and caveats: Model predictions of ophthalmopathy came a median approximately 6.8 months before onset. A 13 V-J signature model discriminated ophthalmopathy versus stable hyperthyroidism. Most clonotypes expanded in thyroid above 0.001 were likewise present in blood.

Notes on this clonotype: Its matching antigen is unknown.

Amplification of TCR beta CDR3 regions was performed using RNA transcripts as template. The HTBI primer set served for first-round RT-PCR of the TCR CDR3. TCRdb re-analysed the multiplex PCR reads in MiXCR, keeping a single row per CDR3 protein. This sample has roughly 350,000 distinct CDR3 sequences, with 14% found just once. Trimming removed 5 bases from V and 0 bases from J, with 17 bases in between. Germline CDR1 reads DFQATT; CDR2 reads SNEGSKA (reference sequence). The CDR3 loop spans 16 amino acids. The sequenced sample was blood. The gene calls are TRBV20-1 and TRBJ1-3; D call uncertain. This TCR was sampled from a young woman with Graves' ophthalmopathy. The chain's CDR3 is CSAPIWSDPSGNTIYF. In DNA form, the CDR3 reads TGCAGTGCTCCTATCTGGTCAGACCCCTCTGGAAACACCATATATTTT.